One and the same sample provided the 30 T cell receptor beta chains below, sequenced in a study of memory CD4+ T cells and cytomegalovirus serostatus. The sort gate was single viable CD3+CD4+CD8-CD45RO+ cells for memory CD4+ T cells. Libraries were prepared by immunoSEQ multiplex PCR; TCRdb keeps only in-frame clonotypes and omits some of them. The table has around 44,000 clones, roughly four fifths seen once. Sequencing was carried out using memory CD4+ T cells from blood. Receptors were obtained from an adult in good health and CMV-seronegative.

The chain couples TRBV19 to TRBJ2-2; the D gene is possibly TRBD1 (6 bases). V lost 2 bases, J lost 2 bases, and 9 bases lay in between. The CDR3 sequence is 15 residues long. Germline CDR1 LNHDA, CDR2 SQIVND (reference sequence). Here the CDR3 reads CASSIQDRNTGELFF. The CDR3 DNA sequence: TGTGCCAGTAGTATACAGGACAGAAACACCGGGGAGCTGTTTTTT.

The V and J genes are TRBV5-5 and TRBJ1-5; D unclear. This CDR3 region has 14 residues. CDR1 SGHKS and CDR2 YYEKEE come from the germline V gene (reference sequence). Trimming shortened V by 0 bases and J by 7 bases, and 11 bases separated the two germline ends. The chain's CDR3 is CASSLGGEGQPQHF. DNA for the CDR3: TGTGCCAGCAGCTTGGGTGGGGAGGGACAGCCCCAGCATTTT.

J is TRBJ2-2 and V is TRBV7-9; TRBD1 might be the D (6 bases). V lost 5 bases, J lost 2 bases, and 12 bases lay in between. Germline values: CDR1 SEHNR, CDR2 FQNEAQ (reference sequence). The CDR3 extends over 15 amino acids. The CDR3 DNA reads as TGTGCCAGCAGCATTGGGACACCCAACACCGGGGAGCTGTTTTTT. Its translation: CASSIGTPNTGELFF.

This sequence joins TRBV30 and TRBJ2-7; D gene uncertain. There are 11 residues in the CDR3. The germline V gene has CDR1 GTSNPN and CDR2 SVGIG (reference sequence). V lost 3 bases and J lost 3, with 6 bases in between. CDR3 sequence reads: CAWRVGYEQYF. The CDR3, as DNA: TGTGCCTGGAGGGTTGGCTACGAGCAGTACTTC.

The V gene is TRBV7-9, the J gene TRBJ2-5; 11 bases match TRBD2. The CDR3 loop spans 19 amino acids. CDR1 is SEHNR and CDR2 is FQNEAQ in the germline V gene (reference sequence). J was trimmed by 0 bases and V by 5 bases; bases with no gene match: 14. DNA of the CDR3: TGTGCCAGCAGCGTTCGACAGGGACTAGCGGAAATGTACCAAGAGACCCAGTACTTC. Amino acids: CASSVRQGLAEMYQETQYF.

This sequence joins TRBV10-1 and TRBJ2-1; 8 bases match TRBD2. V dropped 3 bases and J dropped 8; count of bases not matched to a gene: 9. CDR3 length: 15 amino acids. Germline-derived CDR1 and CDR2 are WNHNN and SYGVQD (reference sequence). CDR3 sequence (DNA): TGCGCCAGCAGTGATCGCCAGCGGGGGAGAGATGAGCAGTTCTTC. Residues: CASSDRQRGRDEQFF.

The J gene is TRBJ1-2, the V gene TRBV2; 7 bases align to TRBD1. The junction had 0 bases not matched to a gene; V was cut back by 2 bases and J by 3 bases. The CDR3 runs to 13 residues. Germline values: CDR1 SNHLY, CDR2 FYNNEI. CDR3 DNA: TGTGCCAGCAGTGAACAGGGGGACTATGGCTACACCTTC. Translated: CASSEQGDYGYTF. Together with reference TRBV2 and TRBJ1-2, the CDR3 gives the full variable domain: EPEVTQTPSHQVTQMGQEVILRCVPISNHLYFYWYRQILGQKVEFLVSFYNNEISEKSEIFDDQFSVERPDGSNFTLKIRSTKLEDSAMYFCASSEQGDYGYTFGSGTRLTVV.

CDR3 region: CASRSDYYEQYF. The CDR3 DNA sequence: TGTGCCAGCAGAAGCGACTACTACGAGCAGTACTTC. J is TRBJ2-7 and V is TRBV27, with D possibly TRBD2 on 5 matching bases. Germline assignment: CDR1 MNHEY and CDR2 SMNVEV (reference sequence). Trimming pared 6 bases from V and 3 bases from J, leaving 9 bases between. The CDR3 is made up of 12 amino acids.

This sequence joins TRBV10-3 and TRBJ2-1; the D is unclear. The CDR3 runs 12 residues. Trimming removed 8 bases from V and 6 bases from J, with 11 bases in between. The germline V gene encodes CDR1 ENHRY and CDR2 SYGVKD. In DNA form, the CDR3 reads TGTGCCATCGAGAATATGGGCAATGAGCAGTTCTTC. Translation gives CAIENMGNEQFF.

A few counts support this clone. The J gene is TRBJ2-7, the V gene TRBV5-1; either TRBD1 or TRBD2 may supply D (6 bases each). The CDR3 totals 15 residues. V was clipped by 4 bases and J by 2 bases, with 16 bases between them. Germline values: CDR1 SGHRS, CDR2 YFSETQ. In DNA form, the CDR3 reads TGCGCCAGCAGCCCCGGGGGCGCGGCCCCCTACGAGCAGTACTTC. This codes for CASSPGGAAPYEQYF.

J is TRBJ2-2 and V is TRBV18; 13 bases are a match to TRBD2. The CDR3 contains 19 residues. The germline gives CDR1 KGHSH, CDR2 LQKENI. V shed 5 bases, J shed 4 bases, and the junction held 13 bases outside the gene matches. The CDR3 spells CASSNYRTSGSLATGELFF. The CDR3 coding sequence is TGTGCCAGCTCAAACTACCGGACTAGCGGGAGTCTTGCCACCGGGGAGCTGTTTTTT.

There are a few counts of this clone. This chain connects TRBV28 to TRBJ1-3; no firm D call. With 3 bases removed from V and 1 base from J, the gap between germline ends came to 10 bases. Per germline, CDR1 MDHEN and CDR2 SYDVKM. The CDR3 length is 15 residues. In DNA form, the CDR3 reads TGTGCCAGCAGTTTCCCGGAGGCTTCTGGAAACACCATATATTTT. Protein: CASSFPEASGNTIYF.

The chain combines TRBV5-6 with TRBJ1-2; possibly TRBD1 for D (5 bases). The CDR3 contains 13 residues. Germline V lookup: CDR1 SGHDT, CDR2 YYEEEE. The V end was cut by 3 bases, the J end by 4 bases, with 10 bases between. CDR3 residues: CASSYDSRYGYTF. As DNA, the CDR3 is TGTGCCAGCAGCTACGACAGTCGCTATGGCTACACCTTC.

This chain joins TRBV7-9 and TRBJ2-3; D call uncertain. Trimming took off 2 bases at V and 4 bases at J, with 7 bases between the two ends. The CDR3 has 13 residues. Germline assignment: CDR1 SEHNR and CDR2 FQNEAQ (reference sequence). The CDR3 reads CASSLSFPDTQYF. The DNA for the CDR3 is TGTGCCAGCAGCTTAAGCTTCCCAGATACGCAGTATTTT.

This chain joins TRBV15 and TRBJ2-5; D is undetermined. The CDR3 has 15 residues. V lost 0 bases, J lost 2 bases, and 10 bases lay in between. Looked up from germline, CDR1 is LNHNV and CDR2 is YYDKDF (reference sequence). The CDR3 sequence is CATSRDRASQETQYF. In DNA form, the CDR3 reads TGTGCCACCAGCAGAGATCGGGCATCTCAAGAGACCCAGTACTTC. The whole variable domain, filled in from reference TRBV15 and TRBJ2-5, reads DAMVIQNPRYQVTQFGKPVTLSCSQTLNHNVMYWYQQKSSQAPKLLFHYYDKDFNNEADTPDNFQSRRPNTSFCFLDIRSPGLGDTAMYLCATSRDRASQETQYFGPGTRLLVL.

The V call is TRBV14, the J call TRBJ2-1; D not resolved. The germline CDR1 and CDR2 sequences are SGHDN and FVKESK. This CDR3 has 11 amino acids. Deletions cut 4 bases from V and 8 bases from J, with 6 bases between. The CDR3 reads CASSLTDEQFF. The CDR3, as DNA: TGTGCCAGCAGCCTAACAGATGAGCAGTTCTTC. Filled out from reference TRBV14 and TRBJ2-1, the complete variable domain reads EAGVTQFPSHSVIEKGQTVTLRCDPISGHDNLYWYRRVMGKEIKFLLHFVKESKQDESGMPNNRFLAERTGGTYSTLKVQPAELEDSGVYFCASSLTDEQFFGPGTRLTVL.

This chain links TRBV7-9 with TRBJ1-2, with 8 bases identical to TRBD1. The CDR3 length is 13 residues. From germline, CDR1 is SEHNR and CDR2 FQNEAQ (reference sequence). With 0 bases clipped from V and 7 bases from J, the junction kept 1 base outside the gene matches. The CDR3 region is CASSLATGGGYTF. In DNA, the CDR3 is TGTGCCAGCAGCTTAGCCACAGGGGGTGGCTACACCTTC.

V usage is TRBV6-6 and J usage is TRBJ2-1; a weak D match, TRBD2 (5 bases). V lost 6 bases and J lost 6, with 15 bases in between. From germline, CDR1 is MNHNY and CDR2 SVGAGI (reference sequence). CDR3 size: 14 residues. The CDR3 DNA reads TGTGCCAGCAGCCCCCGGACGGGAAGCAATGAGCAGTTCTTC. Translating it yields CASSPRTGSNEQFF.

This clone appeared a single time. CDR3 amino acids: CASSPGTSAVDTQYF. The DNA of the CDR3 is TGTGCCAGCAGCCCAGGGACTAGCGCGGTAGATACGCAGTATTTT. This chain uses TRBV7-2 with TRBJ2-3, with 10 nucleotides matching TRBD2. The CDR3 runs to 15 residues. Germline-derived CDR1 and CDR2 are SGHTA and FQGNSA. J lost 5 bases, V lost 5 bases, and 7 bases had no gene match. The full variable domain, rest sourced from reference TRBV7-2 and TRBJ2-3, is GAGVSQSPSNKVTEKGKDVELRCDPISGHTALYWYRQSLGQGLEFLIYFQGNSAPDKSGLPSDRFSAERTGGSVSTLTIQRTQQEDSAVYLCASSPGTSAVDTQYFGPGTRLTVL.

The rearrangement uses TRBV10-1 and TRBJ2-7, with 10 bases fitting TRBD2. V was pared by 4 bases and J by 1 base, with 4 bases of the junction left unmatched. The CDR3 totals 15 residues. From germline, CDR1 is WNHNN and CDR2 SYGVQD (reference sequence). The CDR3, as DNA: TGCGCCAGCAGTGGCCCGACTAGCGGGTCCTACGAGCAGTACTTC. It is translated as CASSGPTSGSYEQYF.

This clone appeared once. The chain has TRBV27 and TRBJ2-1; 8 nucleotides match TRBD2. The CDR3 sequence is 14 residues long. Trimming cost V 5 bases and J 8 bases; bases outside gene matches: 8. Germline loops: CDR1 MNHEY, CDR2 SMNVEV (reference sequence). The CDR3 DNA reads TGTGCCAGCAGTCAAACCGGGAGGGTACATGAGCAGTTCTTC. The encoded protein is CASSQTGRVHEQFF.

The gene calls are TRBV21-1 and TRBJ2-3; the table's D call of TRBD2 was not tested on the DNA. TRBV21-1 is assigned pseudogene status. The CDR3 runs to 15 residues. The CDR3: CASRYSGSLADTQYF. DNA for the CDR3: TGTGCCAGCAGGTATAGTGGCAGCTTAGCGGATACGCAGTATTTT.

The V and J genes are TRBV18 and TRBJ2-5; weak D call: TRBD2 (6 bases). The V gene lost 0 bases and the J gene lost 5 bases, with 10 bases spanning the gap. Germline assignment: CDR1 KGHSH and CDR2 LQKENI. This CDR3 has 14 amino acids. The CDR3 reads CASSPPSEGETQYF. In DNA form, the CDR3 reads TGTGCCAGCTCACCACCGTCGGAGGGGGAGACCCAGTACTTC.

The J gene is TRBJ2-3, the V gene TRBV15; weak D call: TRBD1 (6 bases). Deletions cut 4 bases from V and 1 base from J, with 9 bases between. In germline, CDR1 is LNHNV, CDR2 YYDKDF (reference sequence). The CDR3 length is 14 residues. In DNA, the CDR3 is TGTGCCACCAGCACACGACAGGGCACAGATACGCAGTATTTT. Its translation is CATSTRQGTDTQYF. Filled out from reference TRBV15 and TRBJ2-3, the complete variable domain reads DAMVIQNPRYQVTQFGKPVTLSCSQTLNHNVMYWYQQKSSQAPKLLFHYYDKDFNNEADTPDNFQSRRPNTSFCFLDIRSPGLGDTAMYLCATSTRQGTDTQYFGPGTRLTVL.

This chain uses TRBV30 with TRBJ1-2; possible D gene TRBD1, 5 bases. The CDR3 loop spans 13 amino acids. CDR1 and CDR2 (germline): GTSNPN, SVGIG (reference sequence). The V end was cut by 0 bases, the J end by 1 base, with 6 bases between. The DNA for the CDR3 is TGTGCCTGGAGTGTACAGGTTAACTATGGCTACACCTTC. Translated, it gives CAWSVQVNYGYTF.

The V call is TRBV27, the J call TRBJ2-2, with a weak D call TRBD1 (5 bases). V gave up 4 bases and J gave up 6 bases, with 15 bases separating them. The CDR3 extends over 15 amino acids. Germline V gene data show CDR1 as MNHEY and CDR2 as SMNVEV (reference sequence). CDR3 coding DNA: TGTGCCAGCAGTTCCACCTTAACAGGCCCCGGGGAGCTGTTTTTT. Protein: CASSSTLTGPGELFF.

The table lists this clone with a few counts. The V and J genes are TRBV7-2 and TRBJ2-7; no clear D. CDR1 is SGHTA and CDR2 is FQGNSA in the germline V gene. This CDR3 is 13 amino acids long. V was trimmed by 4 bases and J by 6 bases, leaving 13 bases between them. The CDR3 is CASSSTRRAEQYF. The CDR3 coding sequence is TGTGCCAGCAGCTCTACCCGACGTGCCGAGCAGTACTTC.

This chain links TRBV19 with TRBJ1-1; D might be TRBD1 (5 bases). Germline-derived CDR1 and CDR2 are LNHDA and SQIVND (reference sequence). This CDR3 contains 15 residues. Deletions cut 5 bases from V and 5 bases from J, with 18 bases between. For the CDR3, the DNA is TGTGCCAGTAGTGCTGGACAAGTGAAGGGTACTGAAGCTTTCTTT. Protein product: CASSAGQVKGTEAFF.

This clone showed up just a few times. This CDR3 is CASSLAGTPGETQYF. CDR3 DNA: TGTGCCAGCAGCTTGGCCGGGACCCCAGGGGAGACCCAGTACTTC. This chain joins TRBV5-4 and TRBJ2-5, with D perhaps being TRBD1 or TRBD2 (5 bases each). Trimming shortened V by 0 bases and J by 5 bases, and 14 bases separated the two germline ends. CDR1 and CDR2 (germline): SGHNT, YYREEE (reference sequence). The CDR3 has 15 residues.

The chain joins TRBV5-1 to TRBJ2-1; 10 bases match TRBD2. V was clipped by 4 bases and J by 4 bases; unmatched bases: 5. Germline V gene lookup returns CDR1 SGHRS and CDR2 YFSETQ. This CDR3 has 15 residues. The CDR3 here is CASSNGLAAYNEQFF. DNA for the CDR3: TGCGCCAGCAGCAACGGACTAGCGGCTTACAATGAGCAGTTCTTC.